Following are 5 T cell receptor beta chains from one sample sequenced in a study of tumor-infiltrating lymphocytes in primary liver carcinoma. A primer in the constant region served to generate TCR beta cDNA from 450 to 600 ng of total RNA. The TCR beta library was amplified through three nested multiplex PCR rounds in a modified ARM-PCR procedure. TRBV1-TRBV30 forward primers paired with a C-beta reverse primer were used in the first two PCR rounds, which ran approximately 11 cycles each. From the multiplex PCR reads, TCRdb called clonotypes with MiXCR, one entry per CDR3 protein. This table holds 300,000 to 350,000 distinct CDR3 sequences, approximately 54% found once. In addition to blood RNA drawn from unsorted whole blood, germline DNA was extracted. The sequencing input was peripheral blood. These TCRs come from a young woman with primary liver carcinoma and hepatitis B virus infection.

Notes on this clonotype: Possible read error: a much larger clone is one base away. The CDR3 reads CATDRAGSIQYF. In DNA, the CDR3 is TGTGCCACCGACCGGGCAGGGTCCATTCAGTACTTC. V usage is TRBV6-1 and J usage is TRBJ2-4; D is possibly TRBD1 (5 bases). The CDR3 length is 12 residues. The V gene lost 10 bases and the J gene lost 9 bases, with 16 bases spanning the gap. The V gene's germline CDR1 is MNHNS and CDR2 SASEGT.

The chain is built from TRBV13 and TRBJ2-1; the D call may be TRBD1 or TRBD2 (6 bases each). The CDR3 spans 16 residues. Germline loops: CDR1 PRHDT, CDR2 FYEKMQ (reference sequence). V was cut by 2 bases and J by 4 bases, with 15 bases left in between. CDR3 protein: CASSLPGRGTYNEQFF. The CDR3 DNA reads TGTGCCAGCAGCTTACCGGGACGGGGGACATACAATGAGCAGTTCTTC.

This clonotype has more than one count but fewer than ten. The chain uses TRBV5-6 and TRBJ1-1; D is uncertain. The ends were cut back, 6 bases at V and 1 base at J, with 7 bases in the middle. CDR3 size: 12 residues. Germline V gene data show CDR1 as SGHDT and CDR2 as YYEEEE. CDR3 region: CASKRANTEAFF. CDR3 in DNA: TGTGCCAGCAAACGGGCGAACACTGAAGCTTTCTTT.

The sample holds many counts of this clonotype. The rearrangement links TRBV29-1 to TRBJ2-3, with 10 bases identical to TRBD2. The V gene's germline CDR1 is SQVTM and CDR2 ANQGSEA. Germline trimming cut 7 bases from V and 6 bases from J; bases unmatched to any gene: 10. This CDR3 is 14 amino acids long. CDR3 nucleotide sequence: TGCAGCGACGAGCTAGCGGGAGTCCTCGATACGCAGTATTTT. Its protein is CSDELAGVLDTQYF.

The J gene is TRBJ2-2, the V gene TRBV12-3 or TRBV12-4, with unresolved D. CDR3 length equals 13 residues. Deletions cut 5 bases from V and 6 bases from J, with 10 bases between. In DNA form, the CDR3 reads TGTGCCAGCAGTACCGGGTGGCCCGGGGAGCTGTTTTTT. It yields the protein CASSTGWPGELFF.